This T cell receptor beta chain appears in the sequencing data of a study of glioma-infiltrating T cells after dendritic cell vaccination. Study-wide background: Between about 2003 and 2013, patients got autologous tumor lysate-pulsed dendritic cell vaccines.

Sequenced by immunoSEQ multiplex PCR; TCRdb stores in-frame clones only, minus some. The sample lists approximately 67,000 clones, roughly 79% seen once, with 7.9% in the top ten. Germline V CDR1 and CDR2: SGHTA, FQGNSA. V was cut by 5 bases and J by 0 bases, with 20 bases left in between. This CDR3 has 18 residues. This clone was recorded a few times. The sequencing used blood, collected before dendritic cell vaccination. The rearrangement links TRBV7-2 to TRBJ1-3, with a possible D match to TRBD1 (6 bases). The receptor was derived from a human donor with glioblastoma. The CDR3 region is CASSREGRGINSGNTIYF. The DNA for the CDR3 is TGTGCCAGCAGCCGAGAGGGGAGGGGGATTAACTCTGGAAACACCATATATTTT.